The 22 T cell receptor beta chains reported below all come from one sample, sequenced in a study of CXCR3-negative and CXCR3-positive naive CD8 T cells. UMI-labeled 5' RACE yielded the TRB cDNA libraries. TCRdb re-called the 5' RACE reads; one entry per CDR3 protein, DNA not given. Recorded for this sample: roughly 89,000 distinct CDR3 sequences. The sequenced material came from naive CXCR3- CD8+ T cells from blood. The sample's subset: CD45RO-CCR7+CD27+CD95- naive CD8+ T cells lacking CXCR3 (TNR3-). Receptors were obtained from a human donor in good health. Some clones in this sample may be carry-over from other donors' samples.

CDR3: CATSSPVGPDTQYF. J is TRBJ2-3 and V is TRBV15; no DNA is available, so the TRBD1 call from TCRdb remains unchecked. This CDR3 is 14 amino acids long. The germline V gene has CDR1 LNHNV and CDR2 YYDKDF (reference sequence).

The CDR3 loop is CASSQDPGETQYF. This chain links TRBV12-3 or TRBV12-4 with TRBJ2-5; no DNA is available, so the TRBD1 call from TCRdb remains unchecked. The CDR3 is 13 residues long.

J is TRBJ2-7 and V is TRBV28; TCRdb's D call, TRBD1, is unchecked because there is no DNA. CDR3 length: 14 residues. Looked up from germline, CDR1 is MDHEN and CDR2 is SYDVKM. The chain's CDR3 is CASSYLQGAGEQYF.

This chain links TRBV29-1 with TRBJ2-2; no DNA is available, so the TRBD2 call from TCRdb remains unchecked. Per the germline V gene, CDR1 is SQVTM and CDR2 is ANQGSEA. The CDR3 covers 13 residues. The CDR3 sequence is CSVGRGATGELFF.

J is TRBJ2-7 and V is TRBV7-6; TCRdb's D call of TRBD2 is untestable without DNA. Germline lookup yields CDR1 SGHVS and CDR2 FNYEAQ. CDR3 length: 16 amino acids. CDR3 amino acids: CASSSIIAAGDYEQYF. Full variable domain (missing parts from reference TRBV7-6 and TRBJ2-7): GAGVSQSPRYKVTKRGQDVALRCDPISGHVSLYWYRQALGQGPEFLTYFNYEAQQDKSGLPNDRFSAERPEGSISTLTIQRTEQRDSAMYRCASSSIIAAGDYEQYFGPGTRLTVT.

This chain's CDR3 is CASSARQGAPGKEAFF. The chain employs TRBV7-3 and TRBJ1-1; the D gene TCRdb calls, TRBD1, cannot be checked with no DNA. The CDR3 covers 16 residues. The germline V gene encodes CDR1 SGHTA and CDR2 FQGTGA.

The CDR3 here is CSVEDMASGSVDTQYF. V and J are TRBV29-1 and TRBJ2-3; TCRdb reports TRBD2, a call that lacks DNA to check it against. Per the germline V gene, CDR1 is SQVTM and CDR2 is ANQGSEA. This CDR3 comprises 16 residues.

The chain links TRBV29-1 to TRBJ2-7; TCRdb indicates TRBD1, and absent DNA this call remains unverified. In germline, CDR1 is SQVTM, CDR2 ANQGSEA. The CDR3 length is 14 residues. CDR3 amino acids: CSVGTGDGSYEQYF.

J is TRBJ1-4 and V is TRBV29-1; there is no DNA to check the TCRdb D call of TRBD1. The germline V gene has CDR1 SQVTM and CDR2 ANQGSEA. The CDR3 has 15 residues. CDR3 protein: CSVEDGGTEEEKLFF. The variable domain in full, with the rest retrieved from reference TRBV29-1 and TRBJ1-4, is SAVISQKPSRDICQRGTSLTIQCQVDSQVTMMFWYRQQPGQSLTLIATANQGSEATYESGFVIDKFPISRPNLTFSTLTVSNMSPEDSSIYLCSVEDGGTEEEKLFFGSGTQLSVL.

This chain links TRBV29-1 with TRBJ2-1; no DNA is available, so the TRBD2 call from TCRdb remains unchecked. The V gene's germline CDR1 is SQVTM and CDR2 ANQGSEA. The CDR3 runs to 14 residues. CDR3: CSVVLASGFNEQFF.

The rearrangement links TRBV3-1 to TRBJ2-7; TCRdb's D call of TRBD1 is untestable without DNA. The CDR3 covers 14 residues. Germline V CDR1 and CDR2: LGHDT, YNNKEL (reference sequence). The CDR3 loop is CASSARQITYEQYF.

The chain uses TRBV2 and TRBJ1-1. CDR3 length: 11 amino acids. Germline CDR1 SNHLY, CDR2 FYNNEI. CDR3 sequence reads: CASSSVSEAFF.

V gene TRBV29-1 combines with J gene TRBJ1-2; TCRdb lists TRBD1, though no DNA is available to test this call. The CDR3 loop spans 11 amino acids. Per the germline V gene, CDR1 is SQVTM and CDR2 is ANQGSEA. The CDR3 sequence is CSAEQGAGYTF.

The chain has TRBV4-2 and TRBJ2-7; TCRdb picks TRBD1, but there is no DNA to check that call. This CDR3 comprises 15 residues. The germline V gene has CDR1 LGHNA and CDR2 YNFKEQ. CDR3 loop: CASSLARDSSYEQYF.

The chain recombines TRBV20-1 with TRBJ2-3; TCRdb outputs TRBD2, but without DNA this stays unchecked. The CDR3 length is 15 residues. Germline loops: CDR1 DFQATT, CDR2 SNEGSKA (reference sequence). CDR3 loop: CSAPPSAGLKNTQYF.

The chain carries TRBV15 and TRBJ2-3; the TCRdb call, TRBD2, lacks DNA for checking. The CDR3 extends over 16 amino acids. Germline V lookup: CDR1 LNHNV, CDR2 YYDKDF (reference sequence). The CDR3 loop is CATSRGIGGPTDTQYF.

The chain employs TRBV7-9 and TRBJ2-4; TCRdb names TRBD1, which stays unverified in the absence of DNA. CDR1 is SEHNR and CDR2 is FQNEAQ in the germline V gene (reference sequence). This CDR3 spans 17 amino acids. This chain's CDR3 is CASSLGDRALAKNIQYF.

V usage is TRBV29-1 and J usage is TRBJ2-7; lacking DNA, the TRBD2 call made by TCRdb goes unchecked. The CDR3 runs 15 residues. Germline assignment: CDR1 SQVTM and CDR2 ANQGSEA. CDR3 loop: CSVEPLLAGGGEQYF.

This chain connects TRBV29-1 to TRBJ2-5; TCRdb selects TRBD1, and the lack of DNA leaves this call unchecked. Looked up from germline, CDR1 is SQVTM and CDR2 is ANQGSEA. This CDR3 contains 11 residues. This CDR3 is CSARRGETQYF.

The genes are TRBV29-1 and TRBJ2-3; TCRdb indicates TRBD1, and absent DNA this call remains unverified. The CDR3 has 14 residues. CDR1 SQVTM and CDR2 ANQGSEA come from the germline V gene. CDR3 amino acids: CSVDTGGRTDTQYF.

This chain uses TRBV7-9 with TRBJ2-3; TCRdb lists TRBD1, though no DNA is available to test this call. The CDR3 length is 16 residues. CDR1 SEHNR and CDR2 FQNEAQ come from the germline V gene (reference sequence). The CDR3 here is CASSLGQDHPTDTQYF. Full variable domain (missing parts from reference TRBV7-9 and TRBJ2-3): DTGVSQNPRHKITKRGQNVTFRCDPISEHNRLYWYRQTLGQGPEFLTYFQNEAQLEKSRLLSDRFSAERPKGSFSTLEIQRTEQGDSAMYLCASSLGQDHPTDTQYFGPGTRLTVL.

CDR3 amino acids: CSVDVPLGNEQFF. The J gene is TRBJ2-1, the V gene TRBV29-1. This CDR3 is built from 13 residues. From germline, CDR1 is SQVTM and CDR2 ANQGSEA.